This T cell receptor (beta chain) was sequenced for a study of CD8+CD57+ T cells in acquired aplastic anemia. V was clipped by 5 bases and J by 0 bases, with 17 bases between them. Germline assignment: CDR1 MNHNS and CDR2 SASEGT. CDR3 length: 16 amino acids. Profiling that covered TCR beta VDJ and CDR3 relied on genomic DNA as its template. Via MiXCR, TCRdb re-called the reads, giving one row per CDR3 protein. This sample carries almost 20,000 distinct CDR3 sequences, approximately 39% of them seen once, and the ten largest clones take roughly 86%. Comments on this clonotype: Its specificity is unknown.

Individuals selected for sequencing had exhibited CD8+CD57+ cell expansion on flow cytometry. Findings and limits, study-wide: In patients, CD8+CD57+ cells had lower diversity than total CD4+ and CD8+ pools.

The receptor comes from a human donor with aplastic anemia. Sequencing was carried out using CD8+CD57+ T cells sorted from PBMCs. Subset described: bead-enriched CD8+CD57+ effector memory T cells from SAA patients. The chain is built from TRBV6-1 and TRBJ2-7; tentative D call: TRBD1 (6 bases). CDR3 coding DNA: TGTGCCAGCAGTACCCCCGACAGGCCAAGCTCCTACGAGCAGTACTTC. Its protein is CASSTPDRPSSYEQYF.